Below are 18 T cell receptor beta chains sequenced from a single sample in a study of control samples from healthy donors and cancer patients. This table comes from immunoSEQ multiplex PCR, and its TCRdb copy is limited to in-frame clones, with some not included. The table includes more than 25,000 clones, around 94% detected once. The material sequenced was blood. The receptors were gathered from a man between 60 and 70 years old in good health.

The chain uses TRBV5-1 and TRBJ1-1; D perhaps matches TRBD1 (6 bases). This CDR3 spans 13 amino acids. Deletions cut 5 bases from V and 3 bases from J, with 11 bases between. The germline V gene has CDR1 SGHRS and CDR2 YFSETQ. The CDR3 spells CASRSQGYTEAFF. The CDR3 DNA follows: TGCGCCAGCAGATCACAGGGCTACACTGAAGCTTTCTTT.

The V gene is TRBV10-3, the J gene TRBJ1-1; 10 bases are a match to TRBD1. The CDR3 loop spans 13 amino acids. V lost 4 bases to trimming and J lost 4 bases; unmatched junction nucleotides: 0. The germline V gene has CDR1 ENHRY and CDR2 SYGVKD. The CDR3 sequence: CAISGDRGTEAFF. The CDR3 region has the DNA TGTGCCATCAGTGGGGACAGGGGCACTGAAGCTTTCTTT.

The chain links TRBV6-6 to TRBJ1-1, with unresolved D. Germline V gene data show CDR1 as MNHNY and CDR2 as SVGAGI (reference sequence). Trimming left V 6 bases short and J 4 bases short, with 6 bases between. The CDR3 loop spans 11 amino acids. The CDR3 protein is CASSPGTEAFF. CDR3 nucleotides: TGTGCCAGCAGCCCTGGCACTGAAGCTTTCTTT.

This clone was observed once. This chain connects TRBV5-4 to TRBJ1-6; no clear D. Trimming removed 1 base from V and 6 bases from J, with 11 bases in between. Per the germline V gene, CDR1 is SGHNT and CDR2 is YYREEE (reference sequence). The CDR3 runs to 15 residues. CDR3 residues: CASSLSLKVNSPLHF. The CDR3 nucleotides read TGTGCCAGCAGCTTGAGCCTGAAAGTTAATTCACCCCTCCACTTT.

The genes are TRBV6-2 or TRBV6-3 and TRBJ2-1; a weak D match, TRBD2 (6 bases). Trimming pared 0 bases from V and 3 bases from J, leaving 21 bases between. CDR3 length: 19 amino acids. Germline values: CDR1 MNHEY, CDR2 SVGEGT. CDR3 sequence reads: CASSYSPTTSLAIYNEQFF. The CDR3 DNA reads as TGTGCCAGCAGTTACTCTCCAACCACTAGCCTAGCTATCTACAATGAGCAGTTCTTC.

The CDR3 bases are TGTGCCATCAAAAAGGGGACAGGGGATAATTCACCCCTCCACTTT. This translates into CAIKKGTGDNSPLHF. The chain joins TRBV10-3 to TRBJ1-6; TRBD1 agrees at 10 bases. Germline values: CDR1 ENHRY, CDR2 SYGVKD. After removal of 7 bases from V and 5 bases from J, the junction contained 5 bases not matched to a gene. The CDR3 has 15 residues.

The chain employs TRBV7-9 and TRBJ2-5; 12 positions match TRBD2. Germline assignment: CDR1 SEHNR and CDR2 FQNEAQ (reference sequence). CDR3 size: 15 residues. Trimming removed 5 bases from V and 3 bases from J; junction bases left unmatched: 4. As DNA, the CDR3 is TGTGCCAGCAGCGCCCGACTAGCGGGGGAAGAGACCCAGTACTTC. It translates to CASSARLAGEETQYF.

CDR3 sequence (DNA): TGTGCCAGCAGCTCGACAGGGGCCTATACCGCGCGGGCTTTCTTT. This codes for CASSSTGAYTARAFF. The chain has TRBV7-2 and TRBJ1-1, with 8 bases lining up with TRBD1. CDR3 length: 15 residues. The junction had 15 bases not matched to a gene; V was cut back by 4 bases and J by 11 bases. Per the germline V gene, CDR1 is SGHTA and CDR2 is FQGNSA. Combining the CDR3 with reference TRBV7-2 and TRBJ1-1 gives the whole variable domain GAGVSQSPSNKVTEKGKDVELRCDPISGHTALYWYRQSLGQGLEFLIYFQGNSAPDKSGLPSDRFSAERTGGSVSTLTIQRTQQEDSAVYLCASSSTGAYTARAFFGQGTRLTVV.

This clone was counted only a few times. The rearrangement uses TRBV7-2 and TRBJ2-5, with 11 nucleotides matching TRBD2. In germline, CDR1 is SGHTA, CDR2 FQGNSA. The ends lost 5 bases at V and 2 bases at J; junction bases unmatched: 4. There are 15 residues in the CDR3. The CDR3 protein is CASSTSGGSQETQYF. CDR3 coding DNA: TGTGCCAGCAGCACTAGCGGGGGAAGTCAAGAGACCCAGTACTTC.

The chain is built from TRBV5-5 and TRBJ2-7; no definite D call. CDR3 length equals 15 residues. Germline V CDR1 and CDR2: SGHKS, YYEKEE (reference sequence). V was pared by 0 bases and J by 2 bases, with 12 bases between. In nucleotides, the CDR3 is TGTGCCAGCAGCTTGGCCTGGGGTTTGGCCTACGAGCAGTACTTC. Its translation: CASSLAWGLAYEQYF.

The chain recombines TRBV11-3 with TRBJ1-1; D remains unclear. The CDR3 has 13 residues. V dropped 3 bases and J dropped 5 bases, with 10 bases sitting between them. The germline V gene has CDR1 SGHNT and CDR2 YENEEA. In DNA form, the CDR3 reads TGTGCCAGCAGCTTCTTAAGCGGGACTGAAGCTTTCTTT. It yields the protein CASSFLSGTEAFF.

This rearrangement joins TRBV19 to TRBJ1-1; maybe TRBD1 (5 bases). V was trimmed by 3 bases and J by 0 bases, leaving 17 bases between them. CDR1 is LNHDA, CDR2 SQIVND, per germline (reference sequence). The CDR3 length is 17 residues. The CDR3 loop reads CASSIRGWGYMNTEAFF. The CDR3 DNA follows: TGTGCCAGTAGTATCCGGGGCTGGGGATACATGAACACTGAAGCTTTCTTT.

The chain joins TRBV6-1 to TRBJ1-2; D perhaps matches TRBD1 (6 bases). The CDR3 is made up of 14 amino acids. Trimming took 3 bases from V and 0 from J, leaving 8 bases between them. Germline V gene data show CDR1 as MNHNS and CDR2 as SASEGT. The CDR3 sequence: CASSDRGANYGYTF. In DNA, the CDR3 is TGTGCCAGCAGTGACAGGGGAGCTAACTATGGCTACACCTTC.

The chain couples TRBV7-2 to TRBJ2-1; 8 positions match TRBD2. The trim removed 3 bases at V and 4 bases at J, leaving 5 bases unmatched. Germline values: CDR1 SGHTA, CDR2 FQGNSA. The CDR3 is 15 amino acids. The CDR3 loop reads CASSFQLAEYNEQFF. The CDR3 nucleotides are TGTGCCAGCAGCTTCCAACTAGCGGAGTACAATGAGCAGTTCTTC. Based on the CDR3 plus reference TRBV7-2 and TRBJ2-1, the full variable domain is GAGVSQSPSNKVTEKGKDVELRCDPISGHTALYWYRQSLGQGLEFLIYFQGNSAPDKSGLPSDRFSAERTGGSVSTLTIQRTQQEDSAVYLCASSFQLAEYNEQFFGPGTRLTVL.

The rearrangement uses TRBV28 and TRBJ1-2; D call uncertain. Per germline, CDR1 MDHEN and CDR2 SYDVKM. This CDR3 comprises 16 residues. The ends were cut back, 5 bases at V and 4 bases at J, with 20 bases in the middle. CDR3 protein: CASSPIMRDTSYGYTF. DNA for the CDR3: TGTGCCAGCAGTCCTATTATGCGGGATACTAGCTATGGCTACACCTTC.

The chain recombines TRBV18 with TRBJ1-2, with 9 bases lining up with TRBD1. The germline gives CDR1 KGHSH, CDR2 LQKENI. Unmatched junction bases numbered 10, after V lost 0 bases and J lost 5 bases. This CDR3 is 17 amino acids long. DNA of the CDR3: TGTGCCAGCTCACCACCGGTGACAGGGGGTTCGGGTTATGGCTACACCTTC. This translates into CASSPPVTGGSGYGYTF. The whole variable domain, filled in from reference TRBV18 and TRBJ1-2, reads NAGVMQNPRHLVRRRGQEARLRCSPMKGHSHVYWYRQLPEEGLKFMVYLQKENIIDESGMPKERFSAEFPKEGPSILRIQQVVRGDSAAYFCASSPPVTGGSGYGYTFGSGTRLTVV.

The chain couples TRBV7-2 to TRBJ1-1; the D is unclear. V lost 3 bases and J lost 9, with 11 bases in between. The CDR3 extends over 12 amino acids. Germline CDR1 SGHTA, CDR2 FQGNSA. DNA for the CDR3: TGTGCCAGCAGCTTTAGGCTACCACAAGCTTTCTTT. Residues: CASSFRLPQAFF.

This clone was seen once. V and J are TRBV28 and TRBJ1-4; no reliable D call. CDR1 and CDR2 from the germline V gene are MDHEN and SYDVKM. The CDR3 spans 17 residues. The V end was cut by 3 bases, the J end by 0 bases, with 14 bases between. CDR3 residues: CASSFRYLEATNEKLFF. The DNA of the CDR3 is TGTGCCAGCAGTTTTCGGTATTTGGAGGCAACTAATGAAAAACTGTTTTTT.